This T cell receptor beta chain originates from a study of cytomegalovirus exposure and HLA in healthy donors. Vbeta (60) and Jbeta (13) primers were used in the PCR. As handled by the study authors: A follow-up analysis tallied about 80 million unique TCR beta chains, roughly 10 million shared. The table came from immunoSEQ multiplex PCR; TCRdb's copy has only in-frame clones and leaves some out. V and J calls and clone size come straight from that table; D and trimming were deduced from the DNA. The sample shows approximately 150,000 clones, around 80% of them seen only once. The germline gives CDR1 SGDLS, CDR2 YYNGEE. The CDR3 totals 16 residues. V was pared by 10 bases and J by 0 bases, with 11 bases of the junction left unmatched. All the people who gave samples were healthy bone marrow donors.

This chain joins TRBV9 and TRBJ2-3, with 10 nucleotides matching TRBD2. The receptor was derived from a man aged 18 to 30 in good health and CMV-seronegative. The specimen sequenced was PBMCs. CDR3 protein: CASGLAAGGSTDTQYF. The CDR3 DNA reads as TGTGCCTCTGGACTAGCGGCCGGAGGTAGCACAGATACGCAGTATTTT. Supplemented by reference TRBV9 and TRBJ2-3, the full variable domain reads DSGVTQTPKHLITATGQRVTLRCSPRSGDLSVYWYQQSLDQGLQFLIQYYNGEERAKGNILERFSAQQFPDLHSELNLSSLELGDSALYFCASGLAAGGSTDTQYFGPGTRLTVL.